These 10 T cell receptor beta chains were sequenced from one sample in a study of T-cell memory formation after mild COVID-19. TCRdb redid the calling of the 5' RACE reads with MiXCR, one entry per CDR3 protein. This table has about 320,000 distinct CDR3 sequences, more than 13% appearing once. Sequenced input: PBMCs or a T cell subset sorted from them (not recorded which). These receptors were taken from a man between 18 and 29 years old who had mild COVID-19 (a few samples of this study predate the infection). Cell type and time point are not known.

The chain combines TRBV10-3 with TRBJ2-5; TRBD2 is a possible D gene (5 bases). Germline V gene sequence: CDR1 ENHRY, CDR2 SYGVKD. Trimming cost V 5 bases and J 2 bases, with 12 bases left between them. CDR3 length equals 14 residues. This chain's CDR3 is CAISNSRDQETQYF. In DNA, the CDR3 is TGTGCCATCAGTAACTCCCGGGATCAAGAGACCCAGTACTTC.

Ten or more counts support this clonotype. This sequence joins TRBV5-1 and TRBJ2-3; D ambiguous. Trimming took 5 bases from V and 0 from J, leaving 10 bases between them. CDR1 and CDR2 (germline): SGHRS, YFSETQ. The CDR3 is made up of 14 amino acids. For the CDR3, the DNA is TGCGCCAGCAGTTCCGACGGGAGCACAGATACGCAGTATTTT. Its translation is CASSSDGSTDTQYF. The whole variable domain, filled in from reference TRBV5-1 and TRBJ2-3, reads KAGVTQTPRYLIKTRGQQVTLSCSPISGHRSVSWYQQTPGQGLQFLFEYFSETQRNKGNFPGRFSGRQFSNSRSEMNVSTLELGDSALYLCASSSDGSTDTQYFGPGTRLTVL.

The V call is TRBV5-1, the J call TRBJ2-5; D is ambiguous. V lost 0 bases to trimming and J lost 10 bases, with 16 bases between them. The CDR3 spans 14 residues. Germline loops: CDR1 SGHRS, CDR2 YFSETQ. The CDR3: CASSLGVVASDQYF. The CDR3 nucleotides read TGCGCCAGCAGCTTGGGAGTCGTGGCTTCCGACCAGTACTTC.

This clonotype was found many times. The rearrangement uses TRBV5-1 and TRBJ1-1; D perhaps matches TRBD1 (6 bases). The V gene lost 4 bases and the J gene lost 2 bases, with 12 bases spanning the gap. Germline V CDR1 and CDR2: SGHRS, YFSETQ. The CDR3 length is 14 residues. The CDR3 sequence is CASSPWGGNTEAFF. The CDR3 DNA is TGCGCCAGCAGCCCCTGGGGGGGCAACACTGAAGCTTTCTTT. Full variable domain (missing parts from reference TRBV5-1 and TRBJ1-1): KAGVTQTPRYLIKTRGQQVTLSCSPISGHRSVSWYQQTPGQGLQFLFEYFSETQRNKGNFPGRFSGRQFSNSRSEMNVSTLELGDSALYLCASSPWGGNTEAFFGQGTRLTVV.

This clonotype has only a few counts. The chain links TRBV20-1 to TRBJ1-4; no clear D gene. Germline V CDR1 and CDR2: DFQATT, SNEGSKA (reference sequence). The CDR3 extends over 12 amino acids. Deletions cut 3 bases from V and 2 bases from J, with 4 bases between. CDR3 DNA sequence: TGCAGTGCTAGCAGGACTAATGAAAAACTGTTTTTT. It yields the protein CSASRTNEKLFF.

This clonotype was counted ten times or more. The chain recombines TRBV5-1 with TRBJ2-5; 8 positions agree with TRBD1. Germline loops: CDR1 SGHRS, CDR2 YFSETQ. The CDR3 sequence is 15 residues long. V lost 3 bases to trimming and J lost 6 bases; unmatched junction nucleotides: 10. CDR3 loop: CASSSPQGERKTQYF. The CDR3 bases are TGCGCCAGCAGCTCACCACAGGGGGAGAGGAAGACCCAGTACTTC.

This clonotype was seen a few times. The gene calls are TRBV4-1 and TRBJ1-6; no clear D gene. CDR3 length: 13 residues. From germline, CDR1 is MGHRA and CDR2 YSYEKL. The V and J ends lost 2 bases and 6 bases respectively, with 5 bases between them. CDR3 DNA: TGCGCCAGCAGCCAACAGCCTAATTCACCCCTCCACTTT. This gives the protein CASSQQPNSPLHF.

This clonotype was seen more than once but under ten times. V gene TRBV11-2 combines with J gene TRBJ2-2; TRBD2 agrees at 9 bases. CDR3 length equals 19 residues. Germline V gene lookup returns CDR1 SGHAT and CDR2 FQNNGV. The V segment lost 0 bases and the J segment 4 bases; nucleotides outside the gene matches: 12. The CDR3 nucleotides are TGTGCCAGCAGCTTAGATACCGGGCGGCTAGCGGGGATCACCGGGGAGCTGTTTTTT. It is translated as CASSLDTGRLAGITGELFF.

The chain links TRBV5-1 to TRBJ2-3; TRBD2 agrees at 16 bases. The J segment lost 1 base and the V segment lost 6 bases, leaving 8 bases of the junction unmatched. The germline gives CDR1 SGHRS, CDR2 YFSETQ. The CDR3 has 18 residues. The CDR3 is CASTAGTSGGEGTDTQYF. CDR3 DNA sequence: TGCGCCAGCACGGCCGGGACTAGCGGGGGGGAGGGCACAGATACGCAGTATTTT.

A few counts support this clonotype. The CDR3 DNA follows: TGTGCCAGCAGGCCTCTAGCGGGGGTCACCGGGGAGCTGTTTTTT. It yields the protein CASRPLAGVTGELFF. The chain has TRBV7-9 and TRBJ2-2; 10 bases fit TRBD2. This CDR3 comprises 15 residues. V gave up 6 bases and J gave up 4 bases; unmatched junction bases: 5. Germline CDR1 reads SEHNR; CDR2 reads FQNEAQ (reference sequence).